The 17 T cell receptor beta chains reported below all come from one sample, sequenced in a study of blood T cell repertoires in COVID-19. The method was immunoSEQ multiplex PCR; TCRdb's version includes in-frame clones alone and lacks a portion of them. Of hundreds of thousands of clones detected, 85% to 90% appear once; the ten largest clones hold around 7.8%. What was sequenced was peripheral blood. Receptor source: a woman in her 50s with COVID-19, enrolled during active disease.

A single count supports this clone. The J gene is TRBJ2-1, the V gene TRBV28; TRBD1 matches at 7 bases. The CDR3 runs to 15 residues. The germline CDR1 and CDR2 sequences are MDHEN and SYDVKM. V shed 4 bases and J 2 bases; nucleotides not matched to a gene: 5. CDR3 protein: CASSWEGGPYNEQFF. CDR3 coding DNA: TGTGCCAGCAGTTGGGAAGGGGGCCCCTACAATGAGCAGTTCTTC.

The CDR3 region is CASSLAPRAEAFF. CDR3 nucleotides: TGTGCCAGCAGCTTAGCCCCACGGGCTGAAGCTTTCTTT. The rearrangement joins TRBV7-2 to TRBJ1-1; D gene unclear. This CDR3 spans 13 amino acids. V dropped 0 bases and J dropped 6 bases, with 8 bases sitting between them. The germline CDR1 and CDR2 sequences are SGHTA and FQGNSA. Using reference TRBV7-2 and TRBJ1-1 for the parts outside the CDR3, the full variable domain is GAGVSQSPSNKVTEKGKDVELRCDPISGHTALYWYRQSLGQGLEFLIYFQGNSAPDKSGLPSDRFSAERTGGSVSTLTIQRTQQEDSAVYLCASSLAPRAEAFFGQGTRLTVV.

V usage is TRBV13 and J usage is TRBJ2-3, with TRBD1 matching over 9 bases. V shed 5 bases, J shed 3 bases, and the junction held 6 bases outside the gene matches. CDR1 and CDR2 (germline): PRHDT, FYEKMQ (reference sequence). This CDR3 spans 15 amino acids. DNA for the CDR3: TGTGCCAGCAGCCCCCAGGGGACAGGGACAGATACGCAGTATTTT. It translates to CASSPQGTGTDTQYF. Combining the CDR3 with reference TRBV13 and TRBJ2-3 gives the whole variable domain AAGVIQSPRHLIKEKRETATLKCYPIPRHDTVYWYQQGPGQDPQFLISFYEKMQSDKGSIPDRFSAQQFSDYHSELNMSSLELGDSALYFCASSPQGTGTDTQYFGPGTRLTVL.

This rearrangement joins TRBV30 to TRBJ2-3, with 7 bases matching TRBD1. The CDR3 loop spans 11 amino acids. The germline V gene has CDR1 GTSNPN and CDR2 SVGIG (reference sequence). This CDR3 reads CGGGSSDTQYF. CDR3 in DNA: TGTGGAGGGGGCAGTTCGGATACGCAGTATTTT.

In this sample, this clone turned up a few times. The chain combines TRBV11-2 with TRBJ2-1; 9 nucleotides line up with TRBD2. In germline, CDR1 is SGHAT, CDR2 FQNNGV. The CDR3 extends over 15 amino acids. Trimming took 7 bases from V and 7 from J; bases not matched to a gene: 11. CDR3 amino acids: CASTLSGGSSNEQFF. DNA for the CDR3: TGTGCCAGCACGTTGAGCGGGGGGAGTTCAAATGAGCAGTTCTTC.

The chain uses TRBV10-1 and TRBJ1-4; D is unresolved. Germline-derived CDR1 and CDR2 are WNHNN and SYGVQD (reference sequence). The CDR3 contains 17 residues. With 4 bases removed from V and 3 bases from J, the gap between germline ends came to 18 bases. The CDR3 region is CASSGANETLANEKLFF. DNA of the CDR3: TGCGCCAGCAGTGGAGCCAACGAGACTCTGGCTAATGAAAAACTGTTTTTT.

This chain links TRBV11-2 with TRBJ2-1; D is possibly TRBD2 (7 bases). V was clipped by 1 base and J by 7 bases, with 17 bases between them. The CDR3 is 16 amino acids. The germline V gene has CDR1 SGHAT and CDR2 FQNNGV. The CDR3 protein is CASSLAGGGIGNEQFF. CDR3 coding DNA: TGTGCCAGCAGCTTAGCGGGGGGCGGCATCGGGAATGAGCAGTTCTTC. The full variable domain, with the rest looked up from reference TRBV11-2 and TRBJ2-1, is EAGVAQSPRYKIIEKRQSVAFWCNPISGHATLYWYQQILGQGPKLLIQFQNNGVVDDSQLPKDRFSAERLKGVDSTLKIQPAKLEDSAVYLCASSLAGGGIGNEQFFGPGTRLTVL.

The chain joins TRBV6-1 to TRBJ1-1; D is undetermined. Trimming removed 2 bases from V and 1 base from J, with 5 bases in between. The CDR3 contains 13 residues. From germline, CDR1 is MNHNS and CDR2 SASEGT. DNA of the CDR3: TGTGCCAGCAGTGAAACTAGGAACACTGAAGCTTTCTTT. This codes for CASSETRNTEAFF.

The chain uses TRBV29-1 and TRBJ2-5, with 9 bases aligning to TRBD1. The CDR3 spans 14 residues. The ends lost 5 bases at V and 5 bases at J; junction bases unmatched: 9. The germline V gene encodes CDR1 SQVTM and CDR2 ANQGSEA. The CDR3 DNA sequence: TGCAGCGTTCGTGGACAGGGGACGAAGGAGACCCAGTACTTC. Its protein product is CSVRGQGTKETQYF.

With respect to this clone: Other DNA variants within this sample encode the same CDR3. CDR3 in amino acids: CASSLGGGNTIYF. The DNA for the CDR3 is TGTGCCAGCAGCTTGGGAGGCGGAAACACCATATATTTT. The V call is TRBV7-6, the J call TRBJ1-3; no reliable D call. From germline, CDR1 is SGHVS and CDR2 FNYEAQ. The CDR3 loop spans 13 amino acids. Trimming pared 3 bases from V and 4 bases from J, leaving 7 bases between.

The chain has TRBV2 and TRBJ2-3; 11 nucleotides agree with TRBD1. CDR3 length equals 16 residues. Germline V gene data show CDR1 as SNHLY and CDR2 as FYNNEI. Losses at the gene ends were 1 base for V and 7 bases for J; bases not matched to a gene: 7. CDR3 in amino acids: CASSEVHWDRGNTQYF. For the CDR3, the DNA is TGTGCCAGCAGTGAAGTCCATTGGGACAGGGGGAATACGCAGTATTTT.

The J gene is TRBJ2-1, the V gene TRBV21-1; the D call TRBD2 from the table was never checked on the DNA. TRBV21-1 is a known pseudogene. This CDR3 region has 16 residues. This CDR3 is CASNWTSGTSYNEQFF. The CDR3 DNA is TGTGCCAGCAACTGGACTAGCGGGACCTCCTACAATGAGCAGTTCTTC.

The chain is built from TRBV11-2 and TRBJ1-5, with TRBD1 matching 8 bases. The V segment lost 5 bases and the J segment 7 bases; nucleotides outside the gene matches: 7. This CDR3 is built from 14 residues. From germline, CDR1 is SGHAT and CDR2 FQNNGV. The DNA for the CDR3 is TGTGCCAGCAGCCCAGGGGGCGCTTCCCAGCCCCAGCATTTT. This encodes CASSPGGASQPQHF.

V and J are TRBV4-1 and TRBJ2-2; 11 bases match TRBD2. Germline-derived CDR1 and CDR2 are MGHRA and YSYEKL. J lost 4 bases, V lost 1 base, and 5 bases had no gene match. CDR3 length equals 17 residues. The CDR3 DNA sequence: TGCGCCAGCAGCCAAGTCCCTAGCGGGGGGCCCACCGGGGAGCTGTTTTTT. Protein sequence: CASSQVPSGGPTGELFF.

The chain uses TRBV15 and TRBJ2-5; 8 bases agree with TRBD1. Losses at the gene ends were 8 bases for V and 4 bases for J; bases not matched to a gene: 12. CDR3 length: 15 residues. Germline-derived CDR1 and CDR2 are LNHNV and YYDKDF (reference sequence). CDR3 in DNA: TGTGCCACCGAAGGGGGGACAGGATGGGGAGAGACCCAGTACTTC. Its protein product is CATEGGTGWGETQYF.

The chain carries TRBV27 and TRBJ1-2; no firm D call. The V gene's germline CDR1 is MNHEY and CDR2 SMNVEV (reference sequence). The length of the CDR3 is 13 residues. The V end lost 2 bases, the J end lost 0 bases, and 4 bases lay between the germline ends. The DNA for the CDR3 is TGTGCCAGCAGTTTACGAGCTAACTATGGCTACACCTTC. Its translation is CASSLRANYGYTF.

The chain is built from TRBV19 and TRBJ1-5, with a possible D match to TRBD1 (5 bases). The CDR3 loop spans 16 amino acids. CDR1 is LNHDA, CDR2 SQIVND, per germline (reference sequence). Trimming stripped 6 bases from V and 6 bases from J, with 21 bases between. The CDR3 here is CASSQSGGTPGQPQHF. The CDR3 bases are TGTGCCAGTAGCCAATCAGGAGGGACGCCAGGTCAGCCCCAGCATTTT.